These T cell receptor beta chains were read from a single sample in a study of memory CD4+ T cells and cytomegalovirus serostatus. The method was immunoSEQ multiplex PCR; TCRdb's version includes in-frame clones alone and lacks a portion of them. The table includes roughly 64,000 clones, more than 70% detected once. Sequencing input: memory CD4+ T cells from blood. These receptors were taken from an adult in good health and CMV-seronegative. Both conserved end residues are part of each CDR3. The D gene is left open where the match is weak. Clone size is stated in some rows and not others, as once, few, many or a class when expanded.

D | size | J | V | CDR3 | DNA
. | once | TRBJ1-2 | TRBV4-3 | CASSQVSGRINYGYTF | TGCGCCAGCAGCCAAGTATCAGGGAGGATAAACTATGGCTACACCTTC
. | . | TRBJ1-2 | TRBV6-1 | CASRRWVNNYGYTF | TGTGCCAGCAGGAGGTGGGTGAACAACTATGGCTACACCTTC
. | . | TRBJ1-6 | TRBV7-9 | CASSPGTLISPLHF | TGTGCCAGCAGCCCCGGGACACTCATTTCACCCCTCCACTTT
. | . | TRBJ2-7 | TRBV9 | CASSVGGPGLGYEQYF | TGTGCCAGCAGCGTAGGGGGACCGGGACTCGGCTACGAGCAGTACTTC
TRBD1 | . | TRBJ2-4 | TRBV28 | CASSGPGQGASKNIQYF | TGTGCCAGCAGTGGCCCTGGACAGGGGGCCTCCAAAAACATTCAGTACTTC
. | once | TRBJ1-3 | TRBV7-2 | CASSLQGPQGNTIYF | TGTGCCAGCAGCTTACAAGGGCCCCAGGGAAACACCATATATTTT
. | few | TRBJ1-1 | TRBV9 | CASSATRGHTEAFF | TGTGCCAGCAGCGCGACTCGAGGGCACACTGAAGCTTTCTTT
TRBD2 | . | TRBJ2-4 | TRBV5-1 | CASSLGGGNVAKNIQYF | TGCGCCAGCAGCTTGGGGGGGGGAAACGTAGCCAAAAACATTCAGTACTTC
TRBD1 | . | TRBJ1-1 | TRBV4-1 | CASSQGAGQGWTEAFF | TGCGCCAGCAGCCAAGGAGCCGGACAGGGGTGGACCGAAGCTTTCTTT
TRBD1 | . | TRBJ1-4 | TRBV5-1 | CASSERGTGDFEKLFF | TGCGCCAGCAGCGAGAGGGGGACAGGAGACTTTGAAAAACTGTTTTTT
TRBD2 | once | TRBJ2-1 | TRBV5-6 | CASSLAGDLDEQFF | TGTGCCAGCAGCCTAGCGGGGGATCTGGATGAGCAGTTCTTC
TRBD1 | . | TRBJ1-1 | TRBV25-1 | CASSEPYSGTATEAFF | TGTGCCAGCAGTGAGCCTTACTCCGGGACAGCGACTGAAGCTTTCTTT
TRBD2 | . | TRBJ2-7 | TRBV5-4 | CASSRMTSGGAGEQYF | TGTGCCAGCAGTCGAATGACTAGCGGGGGGGCGGGCGAGCAGTACTTC
. | . | TRBJ1-1 | TRBV6-1 | CASRIEGGNTEAFF | TGTGCCAGCAGGATAGAGGGAGGCAACACTGAAGCTTTCTTT
. | many | TRBJ1-2 | TRBV18 | CASSPESSYGYTF | TGTGCCAGCTCACCAGAGTCCTCGTATGGCTACACCTTC
. | . | TRBJ2-5 | TRBV29-1 | CSIGLGGQETQYF | TGCAGCATAGGGTTGGGGGGCCAAGAGACCCAGTACTTC
. | . | TRBJ2-7 | TRBV4-1 | CASSPGRRREQYF | TGCGCCAGCAGCCCAGGACGGAGAAGAGAGCAGTACTTC
. | medium-sized | TRBJ1-1 | TRBV30 | CAWNSQGEGMNTEAFF | TGTGCCTGGAATTCACAGGGAGAAGGCATGAACACTGAAGCTTTCTTT
TRBD1 | once | TRBJ2-1 | TRBV18 | CASSPPGTGVGGEQFF | TGTGCCAGCTCACCACCCGGGACAGGGGTGGGCGGTGAGCAGTTCTTC
TRBD1 | . | TRBJ1-1 | TRBV27 | CASSPWTGGLNTEAFF | TGTGCCAGCAGTCCCTGGACAGGGGGGTTGAACACTGAAGCTTTCTTT
TRBD1 | few | TRBJ1-3 | TRBV18 | CASSPPGQGTGNTIYF | TGTGCCAGCTCACCACCGGGACAGGGGACTGGAAACACCATATATTTT
. | . | TRBJ1-1 | TRBV6-1 | CASSEWQGGTEAFF | TGTGCCAGCAGTGAGTGGCAGGGAGGGACTGAAGCTTTCTTT
. | . | TRBJ1-2 | TRBV9 | CASSVYSRFGYGYTF | TGTGCCAGCAGCGTATACTCGCGGTTTGGCTATGGCTACACCTTC
TRBD1 | . | TRBJ1-4 | TRBV5-1 | CASSETGQTNEKLFF | TGCGCCAGCAGCGAAACGGGACAGACTAATGAAAAACTGTTTTTT
. | . | TRBJ1-5 | TRBV5-1 | CASSFSSNQPQHF | TGCGCCAGCAGCTTTTCTAGCAATCAGCCCCAGCATTTT
. | few | TRBJ1-6 | TRBV2 | CASGFSMGSPLHF | TGTGCCAGCGGGTTCTCGATGGGTTCACCCCTCCACTTT
. | . | TRBJ2-4 | TRBV28 | CASSEQGTAKNIQYF | TGTGCCAGCAGTGAACAGGGAACGGCCAAAAACATTCAGTACTTC
. | few | TRBJ1-1 | TRBV7-8 | CASTLGTLTEAFF | TGTGCCAGCACCTTGGGCACTCTCACTGAAGCTTTCTTT
TRBD2 | . | TRBJ2-1 | TRBV4-2 | CASSQGHSGGVGIEQFF | TGTGCCAGCAGCCAAGGTCATAGCGGGGGGGTTGGTATTGAGCAGTTCTTC
TRBD2 | . | TRBJ2-1 | TRBV5-1 | CASSTGTSGNNEQFF | TGCGCCAGCAGCACCGGGACTAGCGGCAACAATGAGCAGTTCTTC
. | . | TRBJ1-2 | TRBV4-1 | CASSQERLGTGPYGYTF | TGCGCCAGCAGCCAAGAGCGGCTGGGAACAGGGCCATATGGCTACACCTTC
TRBD1 | . | TRBJ1-3 | TRBV30 | CAWSGDRVENTIYF | TGTGCCTGGAGTGGTGACAGGGTAGAAAACACCATATATTTT
. | . | TRBJ2-6 | TRBV7-2 | CASSHSGSRANVLTF | TGTGCCAGCAGTCATTCAGGTTCTCGGGCCAACGTCCTGACTTTC
TRBD2 | . | TRBJ2-1 | TRBV7-3 | CASSSDSGGSYNEQFF | TGTGCCAGCAGCTCAGATAGCGGGGGGAGTTACAATGAGCAGTTCTTC
TRBD1 | . | TRBJ2-7 | TRBV6-6 | CASRRGRDSSYEQYF | TGTGCCAGCAGAAGGGGGCGCGATTCGTCCTACGAGCAGTACTTC
TRBD2 | few | TRBJ2-7 | TRBV5-1 | CASSLGTSGYEQYF | TGCGCCAGCAGCTTGGGGACTAGCGGCTACGAGCAGTACTTC
TRBD1 | . | TRBJ1-2 | TRBV6-5 | CASSYRSNRGLGYTF | TGTGCCAGCAGTTACCGCTCAAACAGGGGGCTGGGCTACACCTTC
. | once | TRBJ2-3 | TRBV29-1 | CSVDTQYF | TGCAGCGTAGATACGCAGTATTTT
TRBD1 | . | TRBJ2-7 | TRBV6-5 | CASSWTGQSYEQYF | TGTGCCAGCAGTTGGACAGGGCAATCCTACGAGCAGTACTTC
TRBD1 | . | TRBJ1-1 | TRBV19 | CASSVTGAAEAFF | TGTGCCAGTAGCGTAACAGGGGCGGCTGAAGCTTTCTTT
. | few | TRBJ1-1 | TRBV29-1 | CSVEVPWGVGTEAFF | TGCAGCGTTGAAGTCCCTTGGGGGGTTGGCACTGAAGCTTTCTTT
. | . | TRBJ1-5 | TRBV28 | CASSRVGQPQHF | TGTGCCAGCAGCCGAGTTGGCCAGCCCCAGCATTTT
. | . | TRBJ2-7 | TRBV27 | CASKRTGGYEQYF | TGTGCCAGCAAAAGGACAGGAGGGTACGAGCAGTACTTC
TRBD1 | . | TRBJ1-4 | TRBV5-1 | CASSPLQGFNEKLFF | TGCGCCAGCAGCCCGCTACAGGGGTTTAATGAAAAACTGTTTTTT
. | . | TRBJ1-3 | TRBV28 | CASRPSGNTIYF | TGTGCCAGCAGGCCTTCCGGAAACACCATATATTTT
TRBD2 | . | TRBJ2-5 | TRBV10-3 | CAIRPSGGVEETQYF | TGTGCCATCAGGCCTAGCGGGGGGGTGGAAGAGACCCAGTACTTC
. | . | TRBJ1-5 | TRBV30 | CAWSVKGSQPQHF | TGTGCCTGGAGTGTAAAAGGGAGTCAGCCCCAGCATTTT
TRBD1 | . | TRBJ1-2 | TRBV7-3 | CASSGQGGTYGYTF | TGTGCCAGCAGCGGACAGGGGGGGACGTATGGCTACACCTTC
. | few | TRBJ1-5 | TRBV4-2 | CASSQGSDRYSNQPQHF | TGTGCCAGCAGCCAAGGAAGTGACAGATATAGCAATCAGCCCCAGCATTTT
. | . | TRBJ1-1 | TRBV11-1 | CASSSGHLNTEAFF | TGTGCCAGCAGCTCCGGACACTTGAACACTGAAGCTTTCTTT
. | once | TRBJ1-1 | TRBV29-1 | CSVDLDREAFF | TGCAGCGTTGACCTCGACAGGGAAGCTTTCTTT
TRBD2 | . | TRBJ2-3 | TRBV4-3 | CASSPFSGSADTQYF | TGCGCCAGCAGCCCTTTTAGCGGGAGCGCAGATACGCAGTATTTT
TRBD1 | few | TRBJ1-1 | TRBV18 | CASSASRQGNEAFF | TGTGCCAGCTCAGCCTCACGACAGGGAAATGAAGCTTTCTTT
. | . | TRBJ1-1 | TRBV5-4 | CASSLGGQLNTEAFF | TGTGCCAGCAGCTTGGGTGGGCAGTTGAACACTGAAGCTTTCTTT
. | . | TRBJ2-7 | TRBV5-5 | CASSVRRGEQYF | TGTGCCAGCAGCGTGAGACGGGGGGAGCAGTACTTC
. | . | TRBJ2-7 | TRBV25-1 | CASSEYSLGEQYF | TGTGCCAGCAGTGAATATAGCCTGGGCGAGCAGTACTTC
TRBD1 | . | TRBJ1-4 | TRBV19 | CASSVNRGRPDNEKLFF | TGTGCCAGTAGTGTTAACAGGGGGCGCCCAGATAATGAAAAACTGTTTTTT
TRBD1 | once | TRBJ2-7 | TRBV19 | CASSKRTGGLYEQYF | TGTGCCAGTAGTAAGAGGACAGGGGGCTTGTACGAGCAGTACTTC
. | . | TRBJ2-1 | TRBV28 | CASSTGSLEQFF | TGTGCCAGCAGTACCGGGAGCCTTGAGCAGTTCTTC